These 19 T cell receptor beta chains originate from one sample sequenced in a study of blood T cell repertoires in COVID-19. Only in-frame clones appear in the TCRdb table, and some are missing; sequencing was by immunoSEQ multiplex PCR. The sample gives hundreds of thousands of clones, around nine tenths of which show up once; 1% to 1.5% is in the top ten. Material for sequencing was peripheral blood. These receptors all come from a man aged 65-85 years with acute or convalescent COVID-19.

This clone was detected only a few times. The chain is built from TRBV12-3 or TRBV12-4 and TRBJ1-2; the D gene is possibly TRBD1 (5 bases). V was clipped by 3 bases and J by 12 bases, with 14 bases between them. This CDR3 is 12 amino acids long. The CDR3 region has the DNA TGTGCCAGCAGTTTCGAACAGGTGGTACACACCTTC. Translation: CASSFEQVVHTF.

The rearrangement uses TRBV27 and TRBJ2-5; D possibly corresponds to TRBD2 (5 bases). CDR1 is MNHEY, CDR2 SMNVEV, per germline (reference sequence). V dropped 6 bases and J dropped 6 bases, with 20 bases sitting between them. The CDR3 sequence is 15 residues long. The DNA of the CDR3 is TGTGCCAGCAGCGCCGACTGGACTCCCCCGAAGACCCAGTACTTC. As protein: CASSADWTPPKTQYF.

This sequence joins TRBV10-3 and TRBJ2-5; D is possibly TRBD2 (5 bases). CDR3 size: 14 residues. Trimming shortened V by 2 bases and J by 1 base, and 8 bases separated the two germline ends. Germline V gene sequence: CDR1 ENHRY, CDR2 SYGVKD. CDR3 residues: CAISELAGQETQYF. The CDR3 bases are TGTGCCATCAGTGAGCTAGCCGGCCAAGAGACCCAGTACTTC.

V is TRBV9 and J is TRBJ2-2, with D possibly being TRBD1 (5 bases). Germline lookup yields CDR1 SGDLS and CDR2 YYNGEE. CDR3 length: 13 amino acids. V shed 7 bases and J shed 5 bases, with 12 bases lying between them. CDR3 bases: TGTGCCAGCTGCCTCTCAGGGACCGGGGAGCTGTTTTTT. Its translation is CASCLSGTGELFF.

This clone has just one count. The chain employs TRBV4-3 and TRBJ2-1; 8 bases map to TRBD1. The length of the CDR3 is 16 residues. Germline CDR1 reads LGHNA; CDR2 reads YSLEER. Unmatched junction bases numbered 5, after V lost 0 bases and J lost 4 bases. This CDR3 is CASSQEWQGAYNEQFF. In nucleotides, the CDR3 is TGCGCCAGCAGCCAAGAATGGCAGGGGGCTTACAATGAGCAGTTCTTC.

This chain links TRBV7-8 with TRBJ2-2, with 9 bases aligning to TRBD2. The CDR3 runs to 17 residues. V shed 5 bases, J shed 1 base, and the junction held 8 bases outside the gene matches. Germline loops: CDR1 SGHVS, CDR2 FQNEAQ. CDR3: CASSLRRSGGNTGELFF. DNA for the CDR3: TGTGCCAGCAGCCTAAGGCGTAGCGGGGGGAACACCGGGGAGCTGTTTTTT.

The V call is TRBV9, the J call TRBJ2-2; 7 nucleotides match TRBD1. This CDR3 comprises 16 residues. Germline V CDR1 and CDR2: SGDLS, YYNGEE. V shed 0 bases, J shed 4 bases, and the junction held 6 bases outside the gene matches. The CDR3 spells CASSVEAAGGTGELFF. CDR3 DNA sequence: TGTGCCAGCAGCGTAGAGGCGGCAGGGGGCACCGGGGAGCTGTTTTTT.

The chain recombines TRBV6-5 with TRBJ1-6, with TRBD1 matching 7 bases. The CDR3 is 14 residues long. CDR1 is MNHEY and CDR2 is SVGAGI in the germline V gene. The V gene end was trimmed by 6 bases and the J gene end by 8 bases; junction bases not matched to a gene: 7. The DNA of the CDR3 is TGTGCCAGCAGGCCCCGGGACAGCTATTCACCCCTCCACTTT. Its protein product is CASRPRDSYSPLHF.

The chain is built from TRBV19 and TRBJ2-1; 12 bases map to TRBD2. This CDR3 is 15 amino acids long. After removal of 4 bases from V and 7 bases from J, the junction contained 5 bases not matched to a gene. Germline CDR1 reads LNHDA; CDR2 reads SQIVND (reference sequence). The CDR3 loop reads CASSTTSGSSNEQFF. The CDR3 DNA is TGTGCCAGTAGTACGACTAGCGGGAGTTCAAATGAGCAGTTCTTC.

This chain uses TRBV21-1 with TRBJ2-6; the table calls TRBD2, which could not be checked here. TRBV21-1 is a pseudogene segment. The CDR3 has 15 residues. This CDR3 reads CASRTSRSGANVLTF. DNA for the CDR3: TGTGCCAGCAGGACTAGTCGGTCTGGGGCCAACGTCCTGACTTTC.

The chain carries TRBV5-6 and TRBJ2-3; TRBD2 matches at 7 bases. The CDR3 runs to 15 residues. The V gene's germline CDR1 is SGHDT and CDR2 YYEEEE. V trimming: 5 bases; J trimming: 1 base; junction bases outside the gene matches: 7. CDR3 in amino acids: CASSSLADGTDTQYF. The CDR3 DNA reads as TGTGCCAGCAGTTCCCTAGCGGATGGCACAGATACGCAGTATTTT. Based on the CDR3 plus reference TRBV5-6 and TRBJ2-3, the full variable domain is DAGVTQSPTHLIKTRGQQVTLRCSPKSGHDTVSWYQQALGQGPQFIFQYYEEEERQRGNFPDRFSGHQFPNYSSELNVNALLLGDSALYLCASSSLADGTDTQYFGPGTRLTVL.

This clone was seen only a few times. The chain joins TRBV5-6 to TRBJ2-7, with D hard to call. CDR1 and CDR2 (germline): SGHDT, YYEEEE. Trimming removed 1 base from V and 2 bases from J, with 4 bases in between. The CDR3 extends over 12 amino acids. In DNA, the CDR3 is TGTGCCAGCAGCTTGTTCGCCTACGAGCAGTACTTC. This translates into CASSLFAYEQYF.

The gene calls are TRBV19 and TRBJ2-1; TRBD2 agrees at 12 bases. V trimming: 6 bases; J trimming: 6 bases; junction bases outside the gene matches: 6. CDR3 length equals 15 residues. CDR1 and CDR2 (germline): LNHDA, SQIVND (reference sequence). Here the CDR3 DNA reads TGTGCCAGTAGGCGACTAGCGGGAGTCCCCAATGAGCAGTTCTTC. Protein product: CASRRLAGVPNEQFF.

The chain joins TRBV2 to TRBJ2-7; D is uncertain. The V and J ends lost 6 bases and 6 bases respectively, with 12 bases between them. CDR1 and CDR2 (germline): SNHLY, FYNNEI. The CDR3 consists of 12 residues. In DNA, the CDR3 is TGTGCCAGCAGGGAGTTTAGGTTCGAGCAGTACTTC. It codes for CASREFRFEQYF.

The chain recombines TRBV19 with TRBJ2-7, with D possibly TRBD1 on 8 matching bases. This CDR3 comprises 15 residues. Trimming cost V 5 bases and J 1 base, with 15 bases left between them. CDR1 LNHDA and CDR2 SQIVND come from the germline V gene (reference sequence). CDR3 sequence: CASSRRGRESYEQYF. CDR3 coding DNA: TGTGCCAGTAGTCGCAGGGGGCGGGAGTCCTACGAGCAGTACTTC. Full variable domain (rest looked up from reference TRBV19 and TRBJ2-7): DGGITQSPKYLFRKEGQNVTLSCEQNLNHDAMYWYRQDPGQGLRLIYYSQIVNDFQKGDIAEGYSVSREKKESFPLTVTSAQKNPTAFYLCASSRRGRESYEQYFGPGTRLTVT.

In its sample, this clone was seen a few times. The chain has TRBV19 and TRBJ1-2; tentative D call: TRBD1 (5 bases). V was clipped by 9 bases and J by 1 base, with 21 bases between them. The CDR3 has 16 amino acids. Germline loops: CDR1 LNHDA, CDR2 SQIVND (reference sequence). Written as DNA, the CDR3 is TGTGCCAGCATCCCACATAAACGGACACGTAACTATGGCTACACCTTC. The encoded protein is CASIPHKRTRNYGYTF.

This clone showed up just once. V usage is TRBV4-3 and J usage is TRBJ2-1; 9 bases fit TRBD2. This CDR3 contains 15 residues. Losses at the gene ends were 1 base for V and 12 bases for J; bases not matched to a gene: 10. Germline V CDR1 and CDR2: LGHNA, YSLEER. CDR3 sequence reads: CASSQGVAGDLGQFF. CDR3 DNA: TGCGCCAGCAGCCAAGGGGTAGCGGGAGATCTCGGGCAGTTCTTC.

This clone was found once. J is TRBJ2-2 and V is TRBV5-5, with TRBD2 matching 8 bases. CDR3 length: 16 residues. Trimming took 4 bases from V and 9 from J; bases not matched to a gene: 14. The germline V gene encodes CDR1 SGHKS and CDR2 YYEKEE (reference sequence). The CDR3 DNA follows: TGTGCCAGCAGCGCCGGGACTAGGCCCGCGATCAGGGAGCTGTTTTTT. This translates into CASSAGTRPAIRELFF.

The chain combines TRBV28 with TRBJ1-5; the D gene is possibly TRBD1 (6 bases). Per the germline V gene, CDR1 is MDHEN and CDR2 is SYDVKM. This CDR3 region has 14 residues. V was clipped by 7 bases and J by 9 bases, with 19 bases between them. The CDR3 reads CASTPRQAHRPQHF. As DNA, the CDR3 is TGTGCCAGCACCCCGAGACAGGCCCATAGGCCCCAGCATTTT.